Following are 21 T cell receptor beta chains from one sample sequenced in a study of glioma-infiltrating T cells (dated by TCRdb to about 2016). These reads were obtained on an Illumina MiSeq. TCR alpha and beta CDR3 regions were amplified with the iRepertoire nested amplicon-rescue multiplex PCR (arm-PCR) platform from RNA. The raw public reads went through TCRdb reprocessing: fastp at Q25, MiXCR clone calling, in-frame beta chains kept. Each CDR3 protein appears once, grouped with its most common genes and DNA. This sample holds about 380,000 distinct CDR3 sequences; less than 50% were observed only once. The ten largest clonotypes hold about 12% of the sample. The sample comprised glioma tissue, nonneoplastic brain tissue, or PBMCs (not recorded which). All receptors derive from a human donor with low-grade glioma or glioblastoma, undergoing nonglioma brain surgery, or in good health (not recorded which).

The sample holds one count of this clonotype. J is TRBJ2-2 and V is TRBV29-1, with 10 bases matching TRBD1. The length of the CDR3 is 15 residues. With V trimmed by 3 bases and J by 6 bases, 7 bases remained unmatched. Germline assignment: CDR1 SQVTM and CDR2 ANQGSEA. The CDR3 region has the DNA TGCAGCGTTGAGGGTGACAGGGGGCGCGCCGGGGAGCTGTTTTTT. Translation gives CSVEGDRGRAGELFF.

This chain connects TRBV19 to TRBJ2-2, with D perhaps being TRBD1 or TRBD2 (5 bases each). Germline values: CDR1 LNHDA, CDR2 SQIVND (reference sequence). V was shortened by 6 bases and J by 4 bases, with 15 bases between the two germline ends. CDR3 size: 15 residues. The CDR3 spells CASRYGGGSTGELFF. The CDR3 nucleotides read TGTGCCAGTAGATATGGGGGTGGATCCACCGGGGAGCTGTTTTTT.

V gene TRBV24-1 combines with J gene TRBJ2-3; D may correspond to TRBD1 or TRBD2 (5 bases each). Trimming shortened V by 3 bases and J by 4 bases, and 16 bases separated the two germline ends. The CDR3 covers 16 residues. Germline V gives CDR1 KGHDR, CDR2 SFDVKD. CDR3 loop: CATSDGTPAAADTQYF. The CDR3 region has the DNA TGTGCCACCAGTGATGGGACCCCCGCAGCGGCAGATACGCAGTATTTT.

This clonotype appeared many times. This sequence joins TRBV27 and TRBJ2-6, with a weak D call TRBD1 (6 bases). The CDR3 has 15 amino acids. Germline lookup yields CDR1 MNHEY and CDR2 SMNVEV (reference sequence). With 3 bases removed from V and 15 bases from J, the gap between germline ends came to 21 bases. The CDR3 DNA follows: TGTGCCAGCAGTTTGACCCGCACAGGGTTAGTCCCCCTGACTTTC. This codes for CASSLTRTGLVPLTF.

With respect to this clonotype: A much larger clone lies one base from this, so it may be a read error. This chain uses TRBV4-1 with TRBJ1-6; 10 positions match TRBD1. Germline CDR1 MGHRA, CDR2 YSYEKL. Losses at the gene ends were 4 bases for V and 12 bases for J; bases not matched to a gene: 6. CDR3 size: 14 residues. The CDR3 sequence: CASSPRTGGLPLHF. The CDR3 coding sequence is TGCGCCAGCAGCCCCCGGACAGGGGGATTACCCCTCCACTTT.

The V gene is TRBV28, the J gene TRBJ1-2; 10 nucleotides agree with TRBD1. J was trimmed by 6 bases and V by 7 bases; bases with no gene match: 11. CDR1 and CDR2 (germline): MDHEN, SYDVKM. The CDR3 length is 15 residues. Here the CDR3 DNA reads TGTGCCAGCATCGCCCGGGGGACAGGGGCGGATGGCTACACCTTC. Translation: CASIARGTGADGYTF.

On this clonotype itself: A single base separates this from a much larger clone, so it may be a read error. This sequence joins TRBV20-1 and TRBJ2-3; tentative D call: TRBD2 (6 bases). Germline V gene lookup returns CDR1 DFQATT and CDR2 SNEGSKA (reference sequence). CDR3 length: 14 residues. The DNA of the CDR3 is TGCAGTGCGCCTCCTGGAGGGCGCACAGATACGCGGTATTTT. As protein: CSAPPGGRTDTRYF.

The gene calls are TRBV19 and TRBJ2-1, with 7 bases aligning to TRBD2. The V gene end was trimmed by 5 bases and the J gene end by 5 bases; junction bases not matched to a gene: 9. CDR1 is LNHDA, CDR2 SQIVND, per germline (reference sequence). The CDR3 length is 15 residues. This chain's CDR3 is CASSVAGWMNNEQFF. The DNA for the CDR3 is TGTGCCAGTAGTGTAGCGGGTTGGATGAACAATGAGCAGTTCTTC.

The V and J genes are TRBV5-1 and TRBJ1-2; unclear D gene. Germline CDR1 is SGHRS and CDR2 is YFSETQ. This CDR3 has 14 residues. V lost 1 base and J lost 8, with 15 bases in between. The chain's CDR3 is CASSLIGVEGGYTF. In DNA form, the CDR3 reads TGCGCCAGCAGCTTGATCGGCGTGGAAGGGGGCTACACCTTC.

This clonotype has a count of ten or more. The gene calls are TRBV28 and TRBJ2-7, with TRBD2 identical over 14 bases. J gave up 5 bases and V 6 bases, and 6 bases lay outside the gene matches. The CDR3 has 15 residues. Germline V gene sequence: CDR1 MDHEN, CDR2 SYDVKM. As DNA, the CDR3 is TGTGCCAGCAGCCGACCGGGACTAGCGGGGGACGAGCAGTACTTC. It is translated as CASSRPGLAGDEQYF. Drawing the rest from reference TRBV28 and TRBJ2-7, the complete variable domain is DVKVTQSSRYLVKRTGEKVFLECVQDMDHENMFWYRQDPGLGLRLIYFSYDVKMKEKGDIPEGYSVSREKKERFSLILESASTNQTSMYLCASSRPGLAGDEQYFGPGTRLTVT.

In this sample, this clonotype turned up a few times. J is TRBJ2-1 and V is TRBV28; 13 bases line up with TRBD2. This CDR3 has 18 amino acids. After removal of 4 bases from V and 10 bases from J, the junction contained 16 bases not matched to a gene. In germline, CDR1 is MDHEN, CDR2 SYDVKM. In DNA, the CDR3 is TGTGCCAGCAGTTCTATCTCCCTCGGACTAGCGGGAGTTAAGGAGCAGTTCTTC. Residues: CASSSISLGLAGVKEQFF.

This clonotype was observed at least ten times. The rearrangement uses TRBV6-1 and TRBJ2-7; TRBD2 might be the D (6 bases). This CDR3 is 15 amino acids long. Trimming shortened V by 2 bases and J by 5 bases, and 16 bases separated the two germline ends. Germline values: CDR1 MNHNS, CDR2 SASEGT. Written as DNA, the CDR3 is TGTGCCAGCAGTGAATTTTTGGAGGGTTTCCACGAGCAGTACTTC. This encodes CASSEFLEGFHEQYF.

Concerning this clonotype: A read error may explain this, as a much larger clone is one base away. The gene calls are TRBV28 and TRBJ1-1; no firm D call. This CDR3 spans 11 amino acids. The V gene's germline CDR1 is MDHEN and CDR2 SYDVKM. This CDR3 is CASSFSAEALF. The CDR3 DNA is TGTGCCAGCAGCTTCAGCGCTGAAGCTCTCTTT.

This clonotype showed up just a few times. The CDR3 reads CASAPEIPHNEQFF. The CDR3 nucleotides are TGCGCCAGCGCCCCGGAGATTCCCCACAATGAGCAGTTCTTC. The genes are TRBV5-1 and TRBJ2-1, with unresolved D. CDR1 SGHRS and CDR2 YFSETQ come from the germline V gene. The ends were cut back, 7 bases at V and 5 bases at J, with 16 bases in the middle. This CDR3 has 14 amino acids.

CDR3 loop: CSVETGTSGSYEQYF. The DNA for the CDR3 is TGCAGCGTTGAAACCGGGACTAGCGGCTCCTACGAGCAGTACTTC. This chain joins TRBV29-1 and TRBJ2-7; 11 nucleotides align to TRBD2. The germline V gene encodes CDR1 SQVTM and CDR2 ANQGSEA. V lost 2 bases, J lost 0 bases, and 3 bases stayed unmatched. The CDR3 is made up of 15 amino acids.

This clonotype occurred many times. V and J are TRBV6-2 or TRBV6-3 and TRBJ1-1; D uncertain. Trimming left V 0 bases short and J 7 bases short, with 9 bases between. In germline, CDR1 is MNHEY, CDR2 SVGEGT. This CDR3 spans 13 amino acids. The CDR3 loop reads CASSYSGSDEAFF. CDR3 nucleotide sequence: TGTGCCAGCAGTTACTCGGGGTCAGATGAAGCTTTCTTT.

In its sample, this clonotype was seen a few times. The chain links TRBV7-9 to TRBJ2-7; D is uncertain. CDR3 length: 15 residues. CDR1 is SEHNR, CDR2 FQNEAQ, per germline (reference sequence). The V end lost 2 bases, the J end lost 0 bases, and 11 bases lay between the germline ends. Here the CDR3 DNA reads TGTGCCAGCAGCTTATTCCGTGAGGCCTCCTACGAGCAGTACTTC. This gives the protein CASSLFREASYEQYF. Together with reference TRBV7-9 and TRBJ2-7, the CDR3 gives the full variable domain: DTGVSQNPRHKITKRGQNVTFRCDPISEHNRLYWYRQTLGQGPEFLTYFQNEAQLEKSRLLSDRFSAERPKGSFSTLEIQRTEQGDSAMYLCASSLFREASYEQYFGPGTRLTVT.

With respect to this clonotype: Since a much larger clone is just one base distant, this may be a read error. This sequence joins TRBV28 and TRBJ1-5, with D tentatively TRBD1 (6 bases). CDR3 size: 15 residues. V was pared by 3 bases and J by 6 bases, with 15 bases between. Germline V lookup: CDR1 MDHEN, CDR2 SYDVKM. CDR3 region: CASSFLGGGAQPQHF. CDR3 bases: TGTGCCAGCAGTTTTTTAGGGGGGGGGGCTCAGCCCCAGCATTTT.

Of note for this clonotype: Since a much larger clone is just one base distant, this may be a read error. V usage is TRBV6-1 and J usage is TRBJ2-1; D gene unclear. Germline V gene data show CDR1 as MNHNS and CDR2 as SASEGT. The CDR3 is made up of 11 amino acids. CDR3 sequence reads: CASSQNNKQFF. For the CDR3, the DNA is TGTGCCAGCAGCCAAAACAATAAGCAGTTCTTC.

As concerns this clonotype: Just one base apart from a much larger clone, this may be a read error. CDR3 DNA: TGTGCCACCATCAGAGAACTAGCGGGAAGGATAAATACGCAGTATTTT. Translating gives CATIRELAGRINTQYF. The rearrangement uses TRBV15 and TRBJ2-3; 10 bases fit TRBD2. There are 16 residues in the CDR3. Germline assignment: CDR1 LNHNV and CDR2 YYDKDF (reference sequence).

This clonotype was recorded a few times. V and J are TRBV15 and TRBJ1-1; D uncertain. Germline V lookup: CDR1 LNHNV, CDR2 YYDKDF (reference sequence). The CDR3 totals 13 residues. Trimming removed 1 base from V and 0 bases from J, with 3 bases in between. Here the CDR3 reads CATSRGLNTEAFF. For the CDR3, the DNA is TGTGCCACCAGCAGAGGCCTGAACACTGAAGCTTTCTTT.